This is a list of T cell receptor beta chains from one sample in a study of cytomegalovirus exposure and HLA in healthy donors. Sequencing used immunoSEQ multiplex PCR; TCRdb keeps in-frame clones, though not all of them. This sample has around 95,000 clones, with approximately 72% found just once. The specimen sequenced was PBMCs. Receptors originate from a woman between 35 and 50 years old in good health and CMV-seropositive. CDR3s leave out the opening cysteine and the closing phenylalanine or tryptophan. Each record gives: V gene, J gene, clone size, D gene, CDR3 length, CDR3 protein. A D gene is named only where the DNA matches it firmly. Size is stated for part of the rows, as once, few or many counts, or as a class when the clone is expanded.

v_call: TRBV27; j_call: TRBJ2-1; clone_size: -; d_call: -; cdr3_length: 12; cdr3_aa: ASSNGRDYNEQF
v_call: TRBV6-5; j_call: TRBJ2-7; clone_size: -; d_call: TRBD2; cdr3_length: 14; cdr3_aa: ASSYSTPGLDYEQY
v_call: TRBV7-6; j_call: TRBJ2-3; clone_size: -; d_call: -; cdr3_length: 14; cdr3_aa: ASSLVWTDALDTQY
v_call: TRBV29-1; j_call: TRBJ1-1; clone_size: -; d_call: TRBD1; cdr3_length: 14; cdr3_aa: SAKPGTDPLNTEAF
v_call: TRBV2; j_call: TRBJ2-5; clone_size: once; d_call: TRBD1; cdr3_length: 12; cdr3_aa: ASGSRTGRETQY
v_call: TRBV4-2; j_call: TRBJ2-2; clone_size: -; d_call: TRBD2; cdr3_length: 17; cdr3_aa: ASSPRTSGRAANTGELF
v_call: TRBV14; j_call: TRBJ2-3; clone_size: -; d_call: -; cdr3_length: 12; cdr3_aa: ASSPFRSGDTQY
v_call: TRBV5-4; j_call: TRBJ2-5; clone_size: -; d_call: TRBD2; cdr3_length: 13; cdr3_aa: ASSSLAGGWGTQY
v_call: TRBV10-3; j_call: TRBJ2-3; clone_size: -; d_call: TRBD2; cdr3_length: 15; cdr3_aa: ASSEPSGRAGSDTQY
v_call: TRBV30; j_call: TRBJ2-5; clone_size: once; d_call: -; cdr3_length: 13; cdr3_aa: AWSLYLTRGETQY
v_call: TRBV5-1; j_call: -; clone_size: -; d_call: TRBD2; cdr3_length: 14; cdr3_aa: ASSLEGLARSYEQY
v_call: TRBV5-4; j_call: TRBJ2-1; clone_size: -; d_call: TRBD1; cdr3_length: 13; cdr3_aa: ASARTDRSYNEQF
v_call: TRBV28; j_call: TRBJ2-3; clone_size: few; d_call: TRBD1; cdr3_length: 13; cdr3_aa: ASRNRGQGTDTQY
v_call: TRBV27; j_call: TRBJ2-1; clone_size: -; d_call: TRBD2; cdr3_length: 14; cdr3_aa: ASSRTSGIPYNEQF
v_call: TRBV5-6; j_call: TRBJ2-4; clone_size: few; d_call: -; cdr3_length: 13; cdr3_aa: ASSLGSVAKNIQY
v_call: TRBV28; j_call: TRBJ1-4; clone_size: -; d_call: TRBD1; cdr3_length: 13; cdr3_aa: ASSYTGGAREKLF
v_call: TRBV11-2; j_call: TRBJ2-7; clone_size: few; d_call: TRBD2; cdr3_length: 14; cdr3_aa: ASSLDSGRKSYEQY
v_call: TRBV30; j_call: TRBJ2-1; clone_size: once; d_call: -; cdr3_length: 12; cdr3_aa: ACLGEVTGNEQF
v_call: TRBV9; j_call: TRBJ1-3; clone_size: -; d_call: -; cdr3_length: 11; cdr3_aa: ASSVMEGNTIY
v_call: TRBV5-4; j_call: TRBJ1-4; clone_size: -; d_call: TRBD1; cdr3_length: 13; cdr3_aa: ASSPTQGKSEKLF
v_call: TRBV19; j_call: TRBJ2-2; clone_size: -; d_call: TRBD2; cdr3_length: 14; cdr3_aa: ASSILAGGFTGELF
v_call: TRBV30; j_call: TRBJ1-2; clone_size: once; d_call: -; cdr3_length: 12; cdr3_aa: AWRGQLPTYGYT
v_call: TRBV6-6; j_call: TRBJ2-7; clone_size: -; d_call: TRBD1; cdr3_length: 12; cdr3_aa: ASSYGTATYEQY
v_call: TRBV10-3; j_call: TRBJ2-3; clone_size: -; d_call: -; cdr3_length: 13; cdr3_aa: AISESGASTDTQY